The clone carrying this TCR beta chain was detected only a few times. Its specificity is not known. This entry comes from a study of T cell repertoires in cytomegalovirus infection. The wider study: Public TCR beta signatures marked donors with CMV infection and the matching HLA. General observations from the study: Pooled public TCR beta family frequency picked out CMV carriers with the relevant HLA. HLA-C-restricted CMV clonotypes gave the most frequent clonotype in two of eight donors.

TCRdb reanalysed the reads using MiXCR and keeps one entry per CDR3 protein. The data show around 170,000 distinct CDR3 sequences, more than 15% seen once. V was pared by 5 bases and J by 2 bases, with 13 bases between. The CDR3 loop spans 15 amino acids. Germline V lookup: CDR1 SGHDN, CDR2 FVKESK. The source material was CD8+ T cells from PBMCs. The TCR originated in a human donor in good health (CMV status not recorded). Some clones in this sample may be carry-over from other donors' samples. The chain employs TRBV14 and TRBJ2-1; the D gene could be TRBD1 or TRBD2 (6 bases each). The CDR3 here is CASSGRGAPYNEQFF. As DNA, the CDR3 is TGTGCCAGCAGCGGAAGGGGGGCTCCCTACAATGAGCAGTTCTTC.